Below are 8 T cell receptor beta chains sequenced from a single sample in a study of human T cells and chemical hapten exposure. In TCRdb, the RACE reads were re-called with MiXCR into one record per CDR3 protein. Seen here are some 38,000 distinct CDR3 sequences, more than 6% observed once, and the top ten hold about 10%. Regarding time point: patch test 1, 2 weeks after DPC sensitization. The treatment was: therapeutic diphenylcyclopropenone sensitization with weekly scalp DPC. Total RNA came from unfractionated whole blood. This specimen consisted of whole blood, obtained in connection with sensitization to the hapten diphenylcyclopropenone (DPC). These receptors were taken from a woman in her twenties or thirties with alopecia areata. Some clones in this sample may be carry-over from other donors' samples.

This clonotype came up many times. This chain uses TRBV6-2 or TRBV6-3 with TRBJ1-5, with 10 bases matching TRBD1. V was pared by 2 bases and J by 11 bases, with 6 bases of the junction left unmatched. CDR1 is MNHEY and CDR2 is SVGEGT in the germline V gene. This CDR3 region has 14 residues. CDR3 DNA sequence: TGTGCCAGCAGTTACCAGGGACAGGGGTGGACCCAGCATTTT. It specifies CASSYQGQGWTQHF.

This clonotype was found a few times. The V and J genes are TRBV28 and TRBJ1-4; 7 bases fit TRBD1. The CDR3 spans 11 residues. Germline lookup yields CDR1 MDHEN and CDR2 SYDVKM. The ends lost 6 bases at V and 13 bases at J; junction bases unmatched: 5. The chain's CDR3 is CASRNRGGLFF. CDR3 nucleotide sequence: TGTGCCAGCAGAAACAGGGGAGGACTGTTTTTT.

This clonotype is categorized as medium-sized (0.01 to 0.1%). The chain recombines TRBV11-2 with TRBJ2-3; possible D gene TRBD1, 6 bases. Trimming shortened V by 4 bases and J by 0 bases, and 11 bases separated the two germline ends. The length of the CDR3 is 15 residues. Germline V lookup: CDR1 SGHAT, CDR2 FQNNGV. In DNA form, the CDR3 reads TGTGCCAGCAGCTCAACAGGGCGTAGCACAGATACGCAGTATTTT. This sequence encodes CASSSTGRSTDTQYF.

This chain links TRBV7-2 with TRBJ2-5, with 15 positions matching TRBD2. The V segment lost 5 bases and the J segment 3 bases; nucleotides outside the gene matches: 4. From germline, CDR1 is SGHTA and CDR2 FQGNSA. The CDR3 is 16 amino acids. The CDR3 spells CASSKGLAGGKETQYF. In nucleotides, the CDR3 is TGTGCCAGCAGCAAAGGACTAGCGGGGGGGAAAGAGACCCAGTACTTC.

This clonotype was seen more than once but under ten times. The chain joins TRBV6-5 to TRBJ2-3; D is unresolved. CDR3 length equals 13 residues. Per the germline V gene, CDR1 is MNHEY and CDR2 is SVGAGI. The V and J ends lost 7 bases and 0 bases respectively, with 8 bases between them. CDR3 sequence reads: CASKESSTDTQYF. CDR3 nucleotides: TGTGCCAGCAAGGAGTCTAGCACAGATACGCAGTATTTT.

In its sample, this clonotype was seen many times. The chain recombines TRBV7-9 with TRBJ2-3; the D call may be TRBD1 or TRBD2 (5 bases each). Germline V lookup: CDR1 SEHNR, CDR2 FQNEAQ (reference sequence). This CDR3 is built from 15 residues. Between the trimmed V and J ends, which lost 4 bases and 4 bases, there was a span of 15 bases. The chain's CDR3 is CASSSESGPSDTQYF. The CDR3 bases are TGTGCCAGCAGCTCAGAATCGGGGCCTTCAGATACGCAGTATTTT.

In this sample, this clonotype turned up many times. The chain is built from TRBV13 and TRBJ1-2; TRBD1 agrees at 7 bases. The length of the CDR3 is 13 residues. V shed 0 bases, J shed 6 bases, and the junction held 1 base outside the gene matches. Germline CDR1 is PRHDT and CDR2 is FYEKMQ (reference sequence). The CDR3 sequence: CASSLGDRHGYTF. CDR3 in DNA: TGTGCCAGCAGCTTAGGGGACAGGCATGGCTACACCTTC.

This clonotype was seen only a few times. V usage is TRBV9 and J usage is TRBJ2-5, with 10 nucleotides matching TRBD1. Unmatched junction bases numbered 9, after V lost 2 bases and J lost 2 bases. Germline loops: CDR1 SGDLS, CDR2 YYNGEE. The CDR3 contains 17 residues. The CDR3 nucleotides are TGTGCCAGCAGCGTTAAGTACGGGACAGGGGATCAAGAGACCCAGTACTTC. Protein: CASSVKYGTGDQETQYF.